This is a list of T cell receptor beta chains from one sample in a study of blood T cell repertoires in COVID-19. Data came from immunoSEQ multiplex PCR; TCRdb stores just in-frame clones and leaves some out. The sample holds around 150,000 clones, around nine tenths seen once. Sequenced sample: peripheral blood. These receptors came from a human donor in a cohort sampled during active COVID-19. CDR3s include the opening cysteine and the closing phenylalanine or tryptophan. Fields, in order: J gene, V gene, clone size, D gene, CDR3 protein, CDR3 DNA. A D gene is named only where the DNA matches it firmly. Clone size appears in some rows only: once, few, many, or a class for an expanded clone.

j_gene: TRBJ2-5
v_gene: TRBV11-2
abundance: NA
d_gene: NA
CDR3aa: CASRIAGRGRTQETQYF
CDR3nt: TGTGCCAGCAGAATAGCGGGCAGGGGGCGCACCCAAGAGACCCAGTACTTC

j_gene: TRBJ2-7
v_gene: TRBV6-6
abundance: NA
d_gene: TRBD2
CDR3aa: CASSYGEGRSEQYF
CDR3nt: TGTGCCAGCAGTTACGGGGAGGGGCGAAGCGAGCAGTACTTC

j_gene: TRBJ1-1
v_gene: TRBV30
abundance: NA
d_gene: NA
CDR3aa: CAWRSTVSPLTGTEAFF
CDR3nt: TGTGCCTGGCGGTCGACCGTATCCCCCTTAACGGGGACTGAAGCTTTCTTT

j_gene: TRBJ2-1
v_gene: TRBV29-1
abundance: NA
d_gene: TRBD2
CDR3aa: CSALFLAGGNDEQFF
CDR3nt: TGCAGCGCCCTATTTCTAGCGGGAGGTAACGATGAGCAGTTCTTC

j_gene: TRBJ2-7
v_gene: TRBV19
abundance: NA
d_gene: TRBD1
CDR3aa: CASSPQGGGEQYF
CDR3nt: TGTGCCAGTAGTCCACAGGGGGGCGGCGAGCAGTACTTC

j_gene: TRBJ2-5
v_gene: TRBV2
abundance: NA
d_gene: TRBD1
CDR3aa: CASSTPDRVLKETQYF
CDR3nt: TGTGCCAGCAGCACGCCCGACAGGGTGTTGAAAGAGACCCAGTACTTC

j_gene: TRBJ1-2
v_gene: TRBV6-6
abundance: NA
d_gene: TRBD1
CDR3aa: CASSPTGENGYTF
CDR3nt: TGTGCCAGCAGTCCGACAGGGGAGAATGGCTACACCTTC

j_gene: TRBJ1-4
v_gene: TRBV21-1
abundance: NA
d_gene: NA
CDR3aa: CASSKGEPGGFFEKLFF
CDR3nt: TGTGCCAGCAGCAAAGGGGAACCTGGGGGGTTTTTTGAAAAACTGTTTTTT

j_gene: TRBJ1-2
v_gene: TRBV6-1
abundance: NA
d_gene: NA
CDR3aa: CASSEERRGYAVYGYTF
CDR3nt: TGTGCCAGCAGTGAAGAAAGGAGAGGGTATGCGGTTTATGGCTACACCTTC

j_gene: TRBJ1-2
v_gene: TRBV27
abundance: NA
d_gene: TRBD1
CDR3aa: CASSSDRGNYGYTF
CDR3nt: TGTGCCAGCAGTTCGGACAGGGGGAACTATGGCTACACCTTC

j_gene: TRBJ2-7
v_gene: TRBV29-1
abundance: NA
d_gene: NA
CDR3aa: CNPRTTLGEQYF
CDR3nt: TGTAATCCGAGGACTACCTTGGGCGAGCAGTACTTC

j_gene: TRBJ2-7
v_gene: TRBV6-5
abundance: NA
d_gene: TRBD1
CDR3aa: CASHRGQGAIGEQYF
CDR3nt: TGTGCCAGCCACCGGGGACAGGGGGCCATTGGCGAGCAGTACTTC

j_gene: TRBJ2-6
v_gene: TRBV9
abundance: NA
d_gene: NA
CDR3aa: CASSVGRGGGSGANVLTF
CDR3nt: TGTGCCAGCAGCGTAGGAAGAGGGGGTGGCTCTGGGGCCAACGTCCTGACTTTC

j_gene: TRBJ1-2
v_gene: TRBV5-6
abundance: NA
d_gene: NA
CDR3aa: CASSLDTLGYTF
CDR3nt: TGTGCCAGCAGCTTGGATACCCTAGGCTACACCTTC

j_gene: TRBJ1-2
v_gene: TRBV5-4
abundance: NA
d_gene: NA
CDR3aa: CASSFRGGDGYTF
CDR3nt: TGTGCCAGCAGCTTCAGGGGTGGCGATGGCTACACCTTC

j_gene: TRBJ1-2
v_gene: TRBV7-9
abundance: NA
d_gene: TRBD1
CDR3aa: CASSLAQDRVEGYTF
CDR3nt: TGTGCCAGCAGCTTAGCCCAGGACAGGGTAGAAGGCTACACCTTC

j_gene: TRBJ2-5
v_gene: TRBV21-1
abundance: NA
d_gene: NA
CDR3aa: CASSKKGLPELETQYF
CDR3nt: TGTGCCAGCAGCAAAAAGGGACTACCAGAGTTGGAGACCCAGTACTTC

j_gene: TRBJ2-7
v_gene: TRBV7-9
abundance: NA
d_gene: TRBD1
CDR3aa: CASSYTGDEQYF
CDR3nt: TGTGCCAGCAGCTACACAGGGGACGAGCAGTACTTC

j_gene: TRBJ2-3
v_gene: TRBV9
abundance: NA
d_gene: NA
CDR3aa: CASSVSGATDTQYF
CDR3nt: TGTGCCAGCAGCGTAAGTGGGGCCACAGATACGCAGTATTTT

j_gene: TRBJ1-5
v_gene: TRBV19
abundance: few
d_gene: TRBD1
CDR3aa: CASKGQVNQPQHF
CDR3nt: TGTGCCAGTAAAGGACAGGTCAATCAGCCCCAGCATTTT

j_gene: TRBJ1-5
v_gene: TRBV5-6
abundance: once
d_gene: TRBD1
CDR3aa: CASSWQGGQPQHF
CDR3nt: TGTGCCAGCAGCTGGCAGGGGGGTCAGCCCCAGCATTTT

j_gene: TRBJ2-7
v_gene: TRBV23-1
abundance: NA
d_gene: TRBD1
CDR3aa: CASSQSGQGAVEQYF
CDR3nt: TGCGCCAGCAGTCAATCGGGACAGGGGGCGGTTGAGCAGTACTTC

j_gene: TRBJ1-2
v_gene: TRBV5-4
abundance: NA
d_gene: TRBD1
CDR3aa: CASSLETGYGYTF
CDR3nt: TGTGCCAGCAGCTTGGAGACAGGGTATGGCTACACCTTC

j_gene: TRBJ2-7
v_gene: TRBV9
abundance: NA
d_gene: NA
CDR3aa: CASSKGGGAPNEQYF
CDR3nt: TGTGCCAGCAGCAAAGGGGGGGGTGCCCCGAACGAGCAGTACTTC

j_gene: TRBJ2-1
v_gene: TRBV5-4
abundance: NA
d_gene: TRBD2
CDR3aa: CASSLGTGGYNEQFF
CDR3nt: TGTGCCAGCAGCTTGGGGACGGGGGGGTACAATGAGCAGTTCTTC

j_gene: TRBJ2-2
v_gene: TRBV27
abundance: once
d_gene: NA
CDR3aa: CASLSIPNTGELFF
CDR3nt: TGTGCCAGCTTGAGTATACCGAACACCGGGGAGCTGTTTTTT

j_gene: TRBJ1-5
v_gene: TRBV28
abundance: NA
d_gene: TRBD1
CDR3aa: CASSPGTGFNQPQHF
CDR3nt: TGTGCCAGCAGTCCCGGGACAGGGTTCAATCAGCCCCAGCATTTT

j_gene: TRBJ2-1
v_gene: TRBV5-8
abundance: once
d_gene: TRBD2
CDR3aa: CAYMGLAGGANEQFF
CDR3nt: TGTGCCTATATGGGGCTAGCGGGGGGTGCAAATGAGCAGTTCTTC

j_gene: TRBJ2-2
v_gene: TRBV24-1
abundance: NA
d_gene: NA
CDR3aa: CATSVPSGELFF
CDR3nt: TGTGCCACCAGTGTCCCCTCCGGGGAGCTGTTTTTT

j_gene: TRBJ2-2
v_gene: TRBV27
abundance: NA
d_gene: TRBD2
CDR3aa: CASSFSSGNTGELFF
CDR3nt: TGTGCCAGCAGTTTTTCTAGCGGGAACACCGGGGAGCTGTTTTTT

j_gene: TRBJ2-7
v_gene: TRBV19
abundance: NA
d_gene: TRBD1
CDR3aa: CASSITTDRFYEQYF
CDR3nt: TGTGCCAGTAGTATTACAACGGACAGGTTCTACGAGCAGTACTTC

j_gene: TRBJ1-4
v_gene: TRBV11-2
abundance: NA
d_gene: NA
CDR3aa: CASSLVENEKLFF
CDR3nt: TGTGCCAGCAGCTTAGTAGAGAATGAAAAACTGTTTTTT

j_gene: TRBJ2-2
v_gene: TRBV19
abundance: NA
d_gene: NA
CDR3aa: CASSIGGVTGELFF
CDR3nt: TGTGCCAGTAGTATAGGGGGAGTGACCGGGGAGCTGTTTTTT

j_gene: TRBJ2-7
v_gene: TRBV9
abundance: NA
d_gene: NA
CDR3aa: CASSARAGEQYF
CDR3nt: TGTGCCAGCAGCGCCAGGGCAGGAGAGCAGTACTTC

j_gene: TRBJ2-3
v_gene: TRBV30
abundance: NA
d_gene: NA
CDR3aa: CAWSVLATADTQYF
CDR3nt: TGTGCCTGGAGTGTACTGGCTACAGCCGATACGCAGTATTTT

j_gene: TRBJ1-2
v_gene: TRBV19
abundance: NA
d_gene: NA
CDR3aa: CASSIVGAGGSGYTF
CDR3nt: TGTGCCAGTAGTATAGTAGGGGCTGGCGGCAGCGGCTACACCTTC

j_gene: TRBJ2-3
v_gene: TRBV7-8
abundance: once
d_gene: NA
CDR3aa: CASSFTPRQAGTDTQYF
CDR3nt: TGTGCCAGCAGCTTTACGCCGCGGCAGGCGGGAACAGATACGCAGTATTTT

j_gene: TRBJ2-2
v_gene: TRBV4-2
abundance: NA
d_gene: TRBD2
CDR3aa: CASSQAAGVRAGELFF
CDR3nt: TGTGCCAGCAGCCAAGCAGCGGGGGTGAGGGCCGGGGAGCTGTTTTTT

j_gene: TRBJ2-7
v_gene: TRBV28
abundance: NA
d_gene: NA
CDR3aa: CASSLTRSHRQYF
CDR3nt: TGTGCCAGCAGTCTTACTCGATCCCATCGCCAGTACTTC

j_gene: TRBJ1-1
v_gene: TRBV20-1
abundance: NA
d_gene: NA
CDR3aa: CSASHRAREAFF
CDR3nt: TGCAGTGCTAGTCACAGGGCTCGTGAAGCTTTCTTT

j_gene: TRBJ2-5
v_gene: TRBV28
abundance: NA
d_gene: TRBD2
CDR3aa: CASSLWPGGLAVQETQYF
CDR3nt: TGTGCCAGCAGTTTATGGCCAGGGGGACTAGCGGTTCAAGAGACCCAGTACTTC

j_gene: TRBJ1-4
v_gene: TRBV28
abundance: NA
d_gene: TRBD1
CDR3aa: CASSPGGRAEKLFF
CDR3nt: TGTGCCAGCAGTCCAGGGGGACGGGCCGAAAAACTGTTTTTT

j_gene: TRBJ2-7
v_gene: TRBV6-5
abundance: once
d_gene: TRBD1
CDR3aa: CASRRTGDYEQYF
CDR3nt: TGTGCCAGCAGGAGGACAGGGGACTACGAGCAGTACTTC

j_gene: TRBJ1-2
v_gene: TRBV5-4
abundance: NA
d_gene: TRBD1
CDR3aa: CASGGRRGTDRAGYGYTF
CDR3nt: TGTGCCAGCGGAGGAAGGAGGGGGACGGACAGGGCCGGCTATGGCTACACCTTC

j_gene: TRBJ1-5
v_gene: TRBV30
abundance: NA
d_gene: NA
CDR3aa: CALSWFEGGPQHF
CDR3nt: TGTGCATTGAGTTGGTTTGAGGGAGGGCCCCAGCATTTT

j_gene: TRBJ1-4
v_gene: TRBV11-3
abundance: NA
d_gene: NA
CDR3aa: CASSRTRNEKLFF
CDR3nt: TGTGCCAGCAGCCGAACGAGGAATGAAAAACTGTTTTTT

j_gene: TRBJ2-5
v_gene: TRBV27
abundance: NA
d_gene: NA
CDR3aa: CASSFSAAQETQYF
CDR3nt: TGTGCCAGCAGTTTCTCAGCGGCCCAAGAGACCCAGTACTTC

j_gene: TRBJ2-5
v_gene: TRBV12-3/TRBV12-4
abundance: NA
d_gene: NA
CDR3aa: CASGLGGLETQYF
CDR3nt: TGTGCCAGCGGATTGGGGGGTCTGGAGACCCAGTACTTC

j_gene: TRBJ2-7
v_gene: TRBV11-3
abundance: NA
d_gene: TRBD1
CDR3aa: CASSPRDRGNEQYF
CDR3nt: TGTGCCAGCAGCCCCCGGGACAGGGGGAACGAGCAGTACTTC

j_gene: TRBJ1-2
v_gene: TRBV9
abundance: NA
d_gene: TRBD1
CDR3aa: CASSVSGQGERGRGYTF
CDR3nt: TGTGCCAGCAGCGTATCTGGACAGGGGGAAAGGGGGCGGGGCTATACCTTC

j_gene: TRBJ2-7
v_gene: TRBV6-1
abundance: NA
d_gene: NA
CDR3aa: CASSEARDEQYF
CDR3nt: TGTGCCAGCAGTGAAGCGAGGGACGAGCAGTACTTC

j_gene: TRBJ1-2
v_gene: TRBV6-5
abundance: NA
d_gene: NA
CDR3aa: CASGEFGGYTF
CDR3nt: TGTGCCAGCGGGGAGTTCGGTGGCTACACCTTC

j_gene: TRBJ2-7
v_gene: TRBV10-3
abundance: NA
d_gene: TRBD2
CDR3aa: CAIRSSGSHDEQYF
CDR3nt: TGTGCCATCAGATCTAGCGGGAGTCACGACGAGCAGTACTTC

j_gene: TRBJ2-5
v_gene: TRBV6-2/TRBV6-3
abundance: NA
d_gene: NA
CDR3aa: CASSYLRGDETQYF
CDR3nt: TGTGCCAGCAGTTACCTCCGGGGAGACGAGACCCAGTACTTC

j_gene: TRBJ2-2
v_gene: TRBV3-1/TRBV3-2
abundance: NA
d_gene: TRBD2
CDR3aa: CASSQGLAGYTGELFF
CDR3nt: TGTGCCAGCAGCCAGGGACTAGCGGGGTACACCGGGGAGCTGTTTTTT